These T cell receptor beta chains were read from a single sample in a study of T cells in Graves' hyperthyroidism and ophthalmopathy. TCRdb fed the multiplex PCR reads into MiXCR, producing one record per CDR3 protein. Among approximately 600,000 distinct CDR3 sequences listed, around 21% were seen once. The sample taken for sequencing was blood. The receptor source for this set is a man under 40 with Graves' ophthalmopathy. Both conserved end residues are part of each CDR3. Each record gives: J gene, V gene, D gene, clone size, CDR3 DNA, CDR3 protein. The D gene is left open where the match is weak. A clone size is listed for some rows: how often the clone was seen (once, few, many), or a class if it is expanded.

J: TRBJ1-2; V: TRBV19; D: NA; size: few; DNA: TGTGCCAGTAGACGGGACATACTCTATGGCTACACCTTC; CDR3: CASRRDILYGYTF
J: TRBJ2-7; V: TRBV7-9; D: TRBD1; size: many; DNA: TGTGCCAGCAGCGTAACAGCACAGGGGGCCTACGAGCAGTACTTC; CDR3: CASSVTAQGAYEQYF
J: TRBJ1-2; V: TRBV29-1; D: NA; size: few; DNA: TGCAGCGTTGAGGTAGGAGGGCCCAGTGGCTATGGCTACACCTTC; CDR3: CSVEVGGPSGYGYTF
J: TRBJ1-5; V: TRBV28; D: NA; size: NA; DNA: TGTGCCAGCAGTTTTCCGCAGGGGCGTCAGCCCCAGCATTTT; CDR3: CASSFPQGRQPQHF
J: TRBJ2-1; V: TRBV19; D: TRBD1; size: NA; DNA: TGTGCCAGTAGTAGGCGTCAACCGGGACAGGGATACAATGAGCAGTTCTTC; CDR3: CASSRRQPGQGYNEQFF
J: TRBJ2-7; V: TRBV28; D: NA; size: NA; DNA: TGTGCCAGCAGTTCAGGGCCTTTCCATTACGAGCAGTACTTC; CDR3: CASSSGPFHYEQYF
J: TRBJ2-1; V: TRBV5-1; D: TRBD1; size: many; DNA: TGCGCCAGCAGCTTTAGGGGGCTTGCCTCCTACAATGAGCAGTTCTTC; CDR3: CASSFRGLASYNEQFF
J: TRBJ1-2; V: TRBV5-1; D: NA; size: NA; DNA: TGCGCCAGCAGCTTCCGGGCAGGTAATGGCTACACCTTC; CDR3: CASSFRAGNGYTF
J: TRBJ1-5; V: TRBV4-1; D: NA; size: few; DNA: TGCGCCAGCAGCCAAGAGCCAGGAATGGAGGCGAGCAATCAGCCCCAGCATTTT; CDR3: CASSQEPGMEASNQPQHF
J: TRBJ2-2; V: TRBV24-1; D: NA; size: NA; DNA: TGTGCCACCAGTGATCCTCAGAGGAACACCGGGGAGCTGTTTTTT; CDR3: CATSDPQRNTGELFF
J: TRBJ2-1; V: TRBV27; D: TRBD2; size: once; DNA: TGTGCCAGCAGTACCCGGGACTACCTTTACAATGAGCAGTTCTTC; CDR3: CASSTRDYLYNEQFF
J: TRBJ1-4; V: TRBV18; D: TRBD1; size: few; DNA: TGTGCCAGCTCACCATTGACCGGGACAGGGTTGAGAAATGAAAAACTGTCTTTT; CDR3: CASSPLTGTGLRNEKLSF
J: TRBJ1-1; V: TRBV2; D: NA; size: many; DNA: TGTGCCAGCAGTGAAGCGGTAGTAGGGTCTGAAGCTTTCTTT; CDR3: CASSEAVVGSEAFF
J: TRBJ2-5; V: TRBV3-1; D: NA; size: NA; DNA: TGTGCCAGCAGCCCCTGGGTCGAAGAGACCCAGTACTTC; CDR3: CASSPWVEETQYF
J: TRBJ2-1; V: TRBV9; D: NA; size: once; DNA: TGTGCCAGCAGCGTAGCTGAGACAGGCCCCTACAATGAGCAGTTCTTC; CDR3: CASSVAETGPYNEQFF
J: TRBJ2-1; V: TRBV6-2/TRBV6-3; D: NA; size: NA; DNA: TGTGCCAGCAGTTACTCGAAGACTAGCTACAATGAGCAGTTCTTC; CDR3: CASSYSKTSYNEQFF
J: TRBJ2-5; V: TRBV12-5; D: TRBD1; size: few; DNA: TGTGCTAGTGGTTTCGGGACAGACCAAGAGACCCAGTACTTC; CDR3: CASGFGTDQETQYF
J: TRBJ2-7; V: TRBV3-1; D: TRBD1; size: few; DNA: TGTGCCAGCAGCCTGACCGGGACAGCTAGGAACGAGCAGTACTTC; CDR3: CASSLTGTARNEQYF
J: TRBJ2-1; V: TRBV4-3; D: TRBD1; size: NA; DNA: TGCGCCAGCAGCCAAGGGACAGGGCCCAGGAATGAGCAGTTCTTC; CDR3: CASSQGTGPRNEQFF
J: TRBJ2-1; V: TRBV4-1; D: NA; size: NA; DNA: TGCGCCAGCAGCTGGTACAATGAGCAGTTCTTC; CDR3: CASSWYNEQFF
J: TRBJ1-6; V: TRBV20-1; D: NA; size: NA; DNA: TGCAGTGAGAGGGGCAGGGTTTTTTTAGTGTCACCCCTCCACTTT; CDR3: CSERGRVFLVSPLHF
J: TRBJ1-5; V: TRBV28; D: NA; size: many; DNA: TGTGCCAGCAGTCAGATGTATGGGGGGCTGACTCAGCCCCAGCATTTT; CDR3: CASSQMYGGLTQPQHF
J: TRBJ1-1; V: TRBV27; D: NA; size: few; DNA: TGTGCCAGCAGCCCCTCGTCGGGGCAGAGGAACACTGAAGCTTTCTTT; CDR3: CASSPSSGQRNTEAFF
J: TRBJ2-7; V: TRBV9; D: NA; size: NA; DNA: TGTGCCAGCAGCGTAGCTGCTGGGATATACTACGAGCAGTACTTC; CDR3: CASSVAAGIYYEQYF
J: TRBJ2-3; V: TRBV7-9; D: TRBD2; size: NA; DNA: TGTGCCAGCAGCCCGAGGGAGCGGGAGTTCCCAGATACGCAGTATTTT; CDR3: CASSPREREFPDTQYF
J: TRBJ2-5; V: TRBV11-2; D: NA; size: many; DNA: TGTGCCAGCAGCCCCCTACAGGGTTGGGAGACCCAGTACTTC; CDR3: CASSPLQGWETQYF
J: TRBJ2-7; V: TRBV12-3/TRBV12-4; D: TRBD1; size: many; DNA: TGTGCCAGCAGTACCACCGGGACAGCAGCCTACGAGCAGTACTTC; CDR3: CASSTTGTAAYEQYF
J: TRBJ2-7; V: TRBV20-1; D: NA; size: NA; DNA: TGCAGTGCTAGAGATCAGCTAAATTACGAGCAGTACTTC; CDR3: CSARDQLNYEQYF
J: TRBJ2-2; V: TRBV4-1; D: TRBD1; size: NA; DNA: TGCGCCAGCAGCCAAAGGGGGACAGGGGGCGCGGGCCTGAACACCGGGGAGCTGTTTTTT; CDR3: CASSQRGTGGAGLNTGELFF
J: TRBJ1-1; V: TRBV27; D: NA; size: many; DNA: TGTGCCAGCAGTTTACAGCCGAACACTGAAGCTTTCTTT; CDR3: CASSLQPNTEAFF
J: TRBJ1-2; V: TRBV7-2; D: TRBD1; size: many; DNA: TGTGCCAGCAGCACACAATCGACAGGGCTCTATGGCTACACCTTC; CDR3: CASSTQSTGLYGYTF
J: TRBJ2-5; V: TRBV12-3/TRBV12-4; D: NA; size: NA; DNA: TGTGCCAGCAGCCGAGACGGCGGGAAGGAGACCCAGTACTTC; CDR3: CASSRDGGKETQYF
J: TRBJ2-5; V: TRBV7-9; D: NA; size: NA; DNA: TGTGCCAGCAGCTTACGCGACCCACAAGAGACCCAGTACTTC; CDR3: CASSLRDPQETQYF
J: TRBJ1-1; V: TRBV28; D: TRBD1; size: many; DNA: TGTGCCAGCAGTTTCGGGACAGGGGCGCCAGCTTTCTTT; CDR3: CASSFGTGAPAFF
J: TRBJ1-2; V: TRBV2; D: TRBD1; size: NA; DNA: TGTGCCAGCATGAAGGACAGGGCAACTAACTATGGCTACACCTTC; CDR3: CASMKDRATNYGYTF
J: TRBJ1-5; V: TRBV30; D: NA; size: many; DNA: TGTGCCTGGAGTGTACAGGCCAATCAGCCCCAGCATTTT; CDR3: CAWSVQANQPQHF
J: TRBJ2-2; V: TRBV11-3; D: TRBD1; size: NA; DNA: TGTGCCAGCAGTTCTATTCTCCCCGGGACAGAGAACACCGGGGAGCTGTTTTTT; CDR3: CASSSILPGTENTGELFF
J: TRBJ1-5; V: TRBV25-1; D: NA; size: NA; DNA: TGTGCCAGCAGTGAATTTGGGAATCAGCCCCAGCATTTT; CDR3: CASSEFGNQPQHF
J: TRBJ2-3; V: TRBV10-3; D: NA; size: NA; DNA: TGTGCCACCCGGGGGCCCATCGGGGGAGATACGCAGTATTTT; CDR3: CATRGPIGGDTQYF
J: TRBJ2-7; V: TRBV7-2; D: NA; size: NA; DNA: TGTGCCAGCAGCGAATTACCAGGGGGGTACGAGCAGTACTTC; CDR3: CASSELPGGYEQYF
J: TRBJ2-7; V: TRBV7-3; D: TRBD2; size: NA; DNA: TGTGCCAGCAGCTTATTAGTGGGGGGGGAGCAGTACTTC; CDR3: CASSLLVGGEQYF
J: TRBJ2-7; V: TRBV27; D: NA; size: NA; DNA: TGTGCCAGCAGGACTTTCTCCTACGAGCAGTACTTC; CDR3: CASRTFSYEQYF
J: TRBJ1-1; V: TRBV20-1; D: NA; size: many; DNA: TGCAGTGCTAGAGACCCGGGGATGAACACTGAAGCTTTCTTT; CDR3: CSARDPGMNTEAFF